What follows are 13 T cell receptor beta chains derived from one specimen sequenced in a study of immune evolution from preneoplasia to lung adenocarcinoma. Method: immunoSEQ multiplex PCR; TCRdb's copy keeps in-frame clones and lacks some. Of about 10,000 clones in the sample, around three quarters were seen once. Sequences were obtained from FFPE minimally invasive lung adenocarcinoma tissue. The receptors come from a person between 70 and 80 years old with lung adenocarcinoma.

The CDR3 reads CASSLRWGSPLHF. CDR3 DNA sequence: TGTGCCAGCAGTTTACGATGGGGGTCACCCCTCCACTTT. The chain is built from TRBV27 and TRBJ1-6; tentatively, D is TRBD1 (5 bases). CDR3 length equals 13 residues. Germline V gene lookup returns CDR1 MNHEY and CDR2 SMNVEV (reference sequence). The V and J ends lost 2 bases and 10 bases respectively, with 9 bases between them.

The chain employs TRBV29-1 and TRBJ2-5; D not certain. The J call may be in error: the DNA end matches TRBJ2-7 better. CDR3 length: 14 amino acids. CDR1 is SQVTM and CDR2 is ANQGSEA in the germline V gene. The CDR3 protein is CSVAFGGSSYEQYF. The CDR3 DNA reads as TGCAGCGTTGCGTTTGGCGGCTCATCCTACGAGCAGTACTTC.

The rearrangement links TRBV19 to TRBJ2-5; 7 nucleotides agree with TRBD1. The CDR3 length is 14 residues. The V gene's germline CDR1 is LNHDA and CDR2 SQIVND (reference sequence). The trim removed 5 bases at V and 2 bases at J, leaving 5 bases unmatched. CDR3 in amino acids: CASSLGGEQETQYF. DNA of the CDR3: TGTGCCAGTAGTCTAGGGGGCGAGCAAGAGACCCAGTACTTC.

CDR3 bases: TGTGCCAGCCAGTCAGGGGTGGATCAGCCCCAGCATTTT. As protein: CASQSGVDQPQHF. The gene calls are TRBV25-1 and TRBJ1-5; TRBD1 might be the D (6 bases). Germline V gene lookup returns CDR1 MGHDK and CDR2 SYGVNS. Trimming removed 8 bases from V and 5 bases from J, with 13 bases in between. There are 13 residues in the CDR3.

The chain joins TRBV10-3 to TRBJ2-3; the D gene is possibly TRBD2 (6 bases). Trimming took off 2 bases at V and 0 bases at J, with 9 bases between the two ends. Germline CDR1 ENHRY, CDR2 SYGVKD. The CDR3 consists of 15 residues. CDR3 region: CAISEDGRSTDTQYF. The CDR3 DNA follows: TGTGCCATCAGTGAGGACGGGAGAAGCACAGATACGCAGTATTTT.

The chain has TRBV4-2 and TRBJ2-3; 11 nucleotides line up with TRBD2. The CDR3 has 16 residues. CDR1 is LGHNA, CDR2 YNFKEQ, per germline. V trimming: 6 bases; J trimming: 2 bases; junction bases outside the gene matches: 7. Here the CDR3 reads CASRASGGSFTDTQYF. The DNA of the CDR3 is TGTGCCAGCAGAGCTAGCGGGGGGAGCTTCACAGATACGCAGTATTTT.

A single count supports this clone. The chain couples TRBV6-1 to TRBJ2-2, with 7 bases fitting TRBD2. The CDR3 extends over 15 amino acids. Unmatched junction bases numbered 5, after V lost 2 bases and J lost 5 bases. Per germline, CDR1 MNHNS and CDR2 SASEGT. CDR3 region: CASSELGEGTGELFF. CDR3 in DNA: TGTGCCAGCAGTGAACTGGGGGAGGGAACCGGGGAGCTGTTTTTT.

This chain uses TRBV29-1 with TRBJ1-2; 11 nucleotides align to TRBD1. Germline V CDR1 and CDR2: SQVTM, ANQGSEA. This CDR3 has 15 residues. Trimming removed 6 bases from V and 8 bases from J; junction bases left unmatched: 14. DNA of the CDR3: TGCAGCGTCGGGACAGGGGGACGGCTTTTGAGGGGCTACACCTTC. This translates into CSVGTGGRLLRGYTF.

This clone was observed a few times. V gene TRBV15 combines with J gene TRBJ2-3; D may match TRBD1 or TRBD2 (5 bases each). The CDR3 sequence is 15 residues long. The V gene lost 1 base and the J gene lost 2 bases, with 10 bases spanning the gap. Looked up from germline, CDR1 is LNHNV and CDR2 is YYDKDF (reference sequence). CDR3 region: CATSRGEGPTDTQYF. The CDR3 DNA follows: TGTGCCACCAGCAGAGGCGAGGGACCCACAGATACGCAGTATTTT.

V is TRBV7-8 and J is TRBJ1-6; no clear D gene. Germline loops: CDR1 SGHVS, CDR2 FQNEAQ. V lost 6 bases, J lost 10 bases, and 10 bases lay in between. This CDR3 spans 12 amino acids. CDR3 nucleotide sequence: TGTGCCAGCAGGTCTCCTAACTCACCCCTCCACTTT. Its protein is CASRSPNSPLHF.

The chain uses TRBV4-1 and TRBJ2-5; the D is unclear. This CDR3 has 15 amino acids. The germline V gene encodes CDR1 MGHRA and CDR2 YSYEKL. V lost 10 bases and J lost 3, with 21 bases in between. In nucleotides, the CDR3 is TGCGCCACCAGACGGGCTGTGAATTCCAAAGAGACCCAGTACTTC. This sequence encodes CATRRAVNSKETQYF.

J is TRBJ1-6 and V is TRBV30; D is undetermined. The V end was cut by 5 bases, the J end by 7 bases, with 21 bases between. The CDR3 loop spans 16 amino acids. The germline V gene encodes CDR1 GTSNPN and CDR2 SVGIG (reference sequence). DNA for the CDR3: TGTGCCTGGGGCCCCCAGACACAACGGTTAAATTCACCCCTCCACTTT. Protein sequence: CAWGPQTQRLNSPLHF.

V usage is TRBV9 and J usage is TRBJ2-7; D is possibly TRBD1 (7 bases). In germline, CDR1 is SGDLS, CDR2 YYNGEE. This CDR3 region has 15 residues. The V gene lost 0 bases and the J gene lost 3 bases, with 13 bases spanning the gap. This chain's CDR3 is CASSVATGRNYEQYF. The CDR3 DNA follows: TGTGCCAGCAGCGTAGCGACAGGGAGGAACTACGAGCAGTACTTC. Variable domain in full (rest from reference TRBV9 and TRBJ2-7): DSGVTQTPKHLITATGQRVTLRCSPRSGDLSVYWYQQSLDQGLQFLIQYYNGEERAKGNILERFSAQQFPDLHSELNLSSLELGDSALYFCASSVATGRNYEQYFGPGTRLTVT.